Listed below are T cell receptor beta chains from one sample, sequenced in a study of memory CD4+ T cells and cytomegalovirus serostatus. Here immunoSEQ multiplex PCR was the method, and the copy in TCRdb shows in-frame clones only, minus some. The sample includes about 73,000 clones, approximately 78% of them seen just once. Sequencing input: memory CD4+ T cells from blood. These receptors were collected from an adult in good health and CMV-seropositive. CDR3s leave out the opening cysteine and the closing phenylalanine or tryptophan. Fields, in order: J gene, V gene, CDR3 length, CDR3 protein.

>TRBJ1-2|TRBV29-1|11
SASDRSNYGYT
>TRBJ1-1|TRBV6-5|11
ASRGNRNTEAF
>TRBJ1-1|TRBV5-1|12
ASSFDDLNTEAF
>TRBJ2-3|TRBV7-9|11
ASSRWDTDTQY
>TRBJ1-3|TRBV11-2|11
ASSLASGNTIY
>TRBJ2-1|TRBV18|13
ASSPRPARGNEQF
>TRBJ1-2|TRBV5-1|12
ASSLDRGASGYT
>TRBJ2-5|TRBV28|11
ASSFSRAETQY
>TRBJ1-1|TRBV19|13
ASSMGQGAYTEAF
>TRBJ1-3|TRBV5-1|15
ASSVTPGLGSGNTIY
>TRBJ1-1|TRBV27|11
ASSQQGNTEAF
>TRBJ2-3|TRBV9|13
ASSATPGLTDTQY
>TRBJ1-1|TRBV28|15
ASSLRGWGSEGTEAF
>TRBJ1-1|TRBV5-6|12
ASSLAITGLEAF
>TRBJ1-3|TRBV10-2|14
ASSEARLASGNTIY
>TRBJ2-5|TRBV6-6|12
ASSYSEYQETQY
>TRBJ2-5|TRBV7-9|14
ASSLGSAGGAETQY
>TRBJ2-3|TRBV5-1|14
ASSFSSIGGTDTQY
>TRBJ1-6|TRBV6-5|14
ASSYFRPGDNSPLH
>TRBJ1-2|TRBV15|12
ATSRGTGGYGYT
>TRBJ2-1|TRBV19|10
ASSIGGNEQF
>TRBJ1-3|TRBV9|14
ASSVVPTGPGNTIY
>TRBJ1-4|TRBV7-6|12
ASSEDNFGEKLF
>TRBJ2-1|TRBV5-6|12
ASSSLSFIDEQF
>TRBJ1-6|TRBV14|12
ASSQGRENSPLH
>TRBJ1-5|TRBV2|13
ASSEGRSPYQPQH
>TRBJ1-5|TRBV11-2|12
ASSLDMGEQPQH
>TRBJ2-5|TRBV28|15
ASSPLPPPDAAETQY
>TRBJ1-2|TRBV6-6|13
ASSRNRERGMGDT
>TRBJ1-1|TRBV10-3|15
AISPPRRAGLNTEAF
>TRBJ2-5|TRBV7-7|16
ASSPTVVAGVSAETQY
>TRBJ1-1|TRBV7-6|11
ASSVQTNTEAF
>TRBJ1-1|TRBV28|11
ASSLGGTGRTF
>TRBJ1-2|TRBV5-4|13
ASSPKDRGLVGYT
>TRBJ2-2|TRBV10-3|12
AISEYGNAGELF
>TRBJ2-3|TRBV5-5|13
ASSLAGGRIPTQY
>TRBJ2-3|TRBV18|14
ASSPFGAGDTDTQY
>TRBJ1-4|TRBV5-1|12
ASSLEMGERKLF
>TRBJ1-2|TRBV28|12
ASTPGRDRGSYT
>TRBJ2-1|TRBV6-6|14
ASRTPREGGYNEQF
>TRBJ2-2|TRBV5-5|14
ASSSWTSGGTGELF
>TRBJ1-1|TRBV6-5|14
ASSFGQGALGTEAF
>TRBJ2-5|TRBV29-1|13
SVAQAGGLGETQY
>TRBJ2-3|TRBV10-1|11
ASSDGRTDTQY
>TRBJ1-6|TRBV11-2|13
ASTLLGTDGSPLH
>TRBJ2-3|TRBV5-1|13
ASQGDGGSTDTQY
>TRBJ1-2|TRBV15|11
ATSIGRVYGYT